This T cell receptor beta chain was documented in a study of cytomegalovirus exposure and HLA in healthy donors (TCRdb year 2017). Some background on the complete study: According to a later analysis, one platform produced both the approximately 110 validation repertoires and the 670 or so repertoires of the first cohort. The study aimed to test whether signatures of past pathogen exposure could be identified by cataloging public T cell receptors. To predict cytomegalovirus infection status, the study combined high-throughput TCR immunosequencing, statistical association of individual TCRs with disease status, and machine learning. Along with the approximately 650-subject first cohort, a separate validation cohort of some 130 different subjects was used.

Library construction relied on the immunoSEQ multiplex PCR assay. The authors' analysis ran thus. A statistical classification framework was developed to diagnose cytomegalovirus status using the catalog of TCR beta chain sequences. TCRdb holds this immuneACCESS table with in-frame rearrangements only. Some clones are missing; in checked studies, unresolved V genes explain under half, and the rest has no known cause. That table gives V, J and clone size, and the DNA gave D and trimming. This sample comprises around 70,000 clones, roughly 94% of them detected only once. 0.6% to 0.8% of the sample lies in the top ten. In the germline V gene (reference sequence), CDR1 corresponds to MNHEY and CDR2 to SMNVEV. V is cut by 3 bases and J by 4 bases, and the space between the germline ends is 21 bases. The CDR3 runs 17 residues from the cysteine to the phenylalanine. The DNA shown is the 51-base CDR3, in frame from base 1.

Regarding this clone: The antigen it recognizes is unknown. Qualities for individual bases were not recorded, and no much larger clone is one base off.

Separate from the approximately 690-subject first cohort, the validation cohort of 120 subjects was the group to which the donors belonged. The research as a whole found: A later analysis lacked HLA typing for the validation cohort, so it scored co-occurrence in that cohort across all 110 or so repertoires. In a later analysis, TCRs clustered in the first cohort were found to also tend to co-occur in the 130 or so validation repertoires, with 85% to 95% of cluster scores above 0. In both the original and validation cohorts, the classifier was reported to diagnose cytomegalovirus status with high specificity and sensitivity. The authors suggested that the approach could potentially be generalized to other disease states and immunological phenotypes. While some public TCRs were present in many individuals, most TCR sequences turned up only very rarely across donors. A few of the identified cytomegalovirus-associated TCR beta chains were confirmed in vitro to be specific for cytomegalovirus antigens. The study gave a list of about 150 TCR beta chains associated with cytomegalovirus.

The clonotype was recovered from a woman younger than 35 in good health and CMV-seronegative. The sample comprised PBMCs. This sequence uses TRBV27 and TRBJ1-2; D gene: possibly TRBD1, on 5 matching bases. For the CDR3, the sequence is CASSLGPGKDRRYGYTF. The DNA is as follows: TGTGCCAGCAGTTTGGGGCCGGGTAAGGACCGTCGCTATGGCTACACCTTC.